This TCR beta chain was identified during a study of cytotoxic CD8 clonotypes in ibrutinib-treated CLL. The assay was immunoSEQ multiplex PCR, and TCRdb's table has in-frame clones only and misses some. Altogether around 26,000 clones are present, 65% to 90% being singletons, with the ten largest covering approximately 8%. Trimming cost V 1 base and J 5 bases, with 7 bases left between them. Germline CDR1 and CDR2: GTSNPN and SVGIG (reference sequence). CDR3 size: 12 residues. This material consisted of PBMCs, taken after 24 months of ibrutinib treatment. J is TRBJ2-3 and V is TRBV30; no clear D gene. The sequence derives from a human donor with chronic lymphocytic leukemia. The CDR3 spells CAWSALGDTQYF. For the CDR3, the DNA is TGTGCCTGGAGTGCCCTGGGAGATACGCAGTATTTT.